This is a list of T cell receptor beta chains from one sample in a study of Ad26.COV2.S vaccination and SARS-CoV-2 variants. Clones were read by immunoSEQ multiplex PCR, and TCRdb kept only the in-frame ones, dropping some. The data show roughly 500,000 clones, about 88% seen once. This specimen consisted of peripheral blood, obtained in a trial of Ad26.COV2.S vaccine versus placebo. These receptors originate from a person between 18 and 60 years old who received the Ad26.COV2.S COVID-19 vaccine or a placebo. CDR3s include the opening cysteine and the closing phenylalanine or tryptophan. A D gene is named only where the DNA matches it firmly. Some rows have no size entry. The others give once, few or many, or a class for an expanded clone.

cdr3_aa: CASIDRANYGYTF
cdr3_nt: TGTGCCAGTATTGACAGGGCTAACTATGGCTACACCTTC
v_call: TRBV19
j_call: TRBJ1-2
clone_size: -
d_call: TRBD1

cdr3_aa: CASSRPVAGGDTQYF
cdr3_nt: TGTGCCAGCAGCCGCCCGGTAGCGGGAGGAGATACGCAGTATTTT
v_call: TRBV6-1
j_call: TRBJ2-3
clone_size: -
d_call: TRBD2

cdr3_aa: CASSFGGREGKLFF
cdr3_nt: TGTGCCAGCAGCTTTGGGGGCCGGGAGGGAAAACTGTTTTTT
v_call: TRBV5-6
j_call: TRBJ1-4
clone_size: -
d_call: -

cdr3_aa: CAWSVLLVNYGYTF
cdr3_nt: TGTGCCTGGAGTGTATTGTTGGTTAACTATGGCTACACCTTC
v_call: TRBV30
j_call: TRBJ1-2
clone_size: -
d_call: -

cdr3_aa: CASSSGTGNGYTF
cdr3_nt: TGTGCCAGCAGTTCCGGGACAGGAAATGGCTACACCTTC
v_call: TRBV12-3/TRBV12-4
j_call: TRBJ1-2
clone_size: -
d_call: TRBD1

cdr3_aa: CASSPPVRTPGELFF
cdr3_nt: TGTGCCAGCTCACCACCGGTCAGGACCCCCGGGGAGCTGTTTTTT
v_call: TRBV18
j_call: TRBJ2-2
clone_size: -
d_call: -

cdr3_aa: CASSLRGGILNEQFF
cdr3_nt: TGTGCCAGCAGCTTACGGGGGGGGATCTTGAATGAGCAGTTCTTC
v_call: TRBV7-2
j_call: TRBJ2-1
clone_size: -
d_call: TRBD2

cdr3_aa: CASSPRPTGMGANYGYTF
cdr3_nt: TGCGCCAGCAGCCCCCGGCCGACAGGGATGGGAGCTAACTATGGCTACACCTTC
v_call: TRBV5-1
j_call: TRBJ1-2
clone_size: -
d_call: TRBD1

cdr3_aa: CASSWLAGGSNEQFF
cdr3_nt: TGCGCCAGCAGCTGGCTAGCGGGGGGGTCAAATGAGCAGTTCTTC
v_call: TRBV5-1
j_call: TRBJ2-1
clone_size: -
d_call: TRBD2

cdr3_aa: CASSLMGATEAFF
cdr3_nt: TGTGCCAGCAGTTTGATGGGCGCTACTGAAGCTTTCTTT
v_call: TRBV12-3/TRBV12-4
j_call: TRBJ1-1
clone_size: -
d_call: -

cdr3_aa: CASSVDGGQPQHF
cdr3_nt: TGTGCCAGCAGCGTAGATGGGGGTCAGCCCCAGCATTTT
v_call: TRBV9
j_call: TRBJ1-5
clone_size: -
d_call: -

cdr3_aa: CASRSGVNTEAFF
cdr3_nt: TGTGCCAGTAGGTCAGGGGTGAACACTGAAGCTTTCTTT
v_call: TRBV19
j_call: TRBJ1-1
clone_size: -
d_call: -

cdr3_aa: CATSDPAGGKEETQYF
cdr3_nt: TGTGCCACCAGTGACCCAGCGGGGGGGAAGGAGGAGACCCAGTACTTC
v_call: TRBV24-1
j_call: TRBJ2-5
clone_size: -
d_call: TRBD2

cdr3_aa: CASSQGPNYGYTF
cdr3_nt: TGCGCCAGCAGCCAAGGTCCCAACTATGGCTACACCTTC
v_call: TRBV4-3
j_call: TRBJ1-2
clone_size: -
d_call: -

cdr3_aa: CATSDGSKRLGEQFF
cdr3_nt: TGTGCCACCAGTGATGGGAGTAAGCGCCTGGGTGAGCAGTTCTTC
v_call: TRBV24-1
j_call: TRBJ2-1
clone_size: -
d_call: -

cdr3_aa: CASSLATTNYGYTF
cdr3_nt: TGCGCCAGCAGCTTGGCCACTACCAACTATGGCTACACCTTC
v_call: TRBV5-1
j_call: TRBJ1-2
clone_size: once
d_call: -

cdr3_aa: CATSGRSTSGGSEQFF
cdr3_nt: TGTGCCACCAGTGGTCGTAGCACTAGCGGTGGCTCTGAGCAGTTCTTC
v_call: TRBV24-1
j_call: TRBJ2-1
clone_size: many
d_call: TRBD2

cdr3_aa: CASSLGGTGTETQYF
cdr3_nt: TGTGCCAGCAGCTTAGGTGGGACAGGGACAGAGACCCAGTACTTC
v_call: TRBV11-3
j_call: TRBJ2-5
clone_size: few
d_call: TRBD1

cdr3_aa: CASSITTGQVWSYNEQFF
cdr3_nt: TGTGCCAGCAGCATTACGACAGGGCAGGTGTGGTCCTACAATGAGCAGTTCTTC
v_call: TRBV7-9
j_call: TRBJ2-1
clone_size: -
d_call: TRBD1

cdr3_aa: CASSPDPQVSEPQHF
cdr3_nt: TGCGCCAGCAGCCCAGACCCTCAGGTATCTGAGCCCCAGCATTTT
v_call: TRBV5-1
j_call: TRBJ1-5
clone_size: once
d_call: -

cdr3_aa: CATRLNTEAFF
cdr3_nt: TGTGCCACACGCCTGAACACTGAAGCTTTCTTT
v_call: TRBV10-3
j_call: TRBJ1-1
clone_size: -
d_call: -

cdr3_aa: CATSDNRDGNTEAFF
cdr3_nt: TGTGCCACCAGTGATAACAGGGACGGGAACACTGAAGCTTTCTTT
v_call: TRBV24-1
j_call: TRBJ1-1
clone_size: -
d_call: -